A single sample gave rise to the 13 T cell receptor beta chains below, sequenced in a study of shared clonotypes between healthy human individuals. Clones were sequenced by immunoSEQ multiplex PCR, and TCRdb holds only the in-frame ones, with some missing. Among hundreds of thousands of clones, around 73% were seen once, and the ten largest hold around 2%. Sequencing input: memory CD4+ T cells sorted from blood. As for subset: CD45RA-negative fraction. These TCRs come from a woman between 25 and 40 years old in good health.

This clone was counted between two and nine times. The rearrangement links TRBV6-5 to TRBJ2-7; TRBD1 might be the D (5 bases). The CDR3 loop spans 15 amino acids. CDR1 and CDR2 from the germline V gene are MNHEY and SVGAGI. V was trimmed by 0 bases and J by 3 bases, leaving 12 bases between them. The CDR3 nucleotides are TGTGCCAGCAGTTACTCGTCCCAGGGAAACTACGAGCAGTACTTC. Translation: CASSYSSQGNYEQYF.

The J gene is TRBJ1-2, the V gene TRBV19; D remains ambiguous. Trimming left V 4 bases short and J 6 bases short, with 15 bases between. The CDR3 has 14 residues. The germline V gene has CDR1 LNHDA and CDR2 SQIVND (reference sequence). The DNA for the CDR3 is TGTGCCAGTAGTAGAAGTGTTCTAGTTCATGGCTACACCTTC. The encoded protein is CASSRSVLVHGYTF.

The rearrangement links TRBV28 to TRBJ1-3; 8 nucleotides align to TRBD1. There are 16 residues in the CDR3. V was pared by 5 bases and J by 3 bases, with 9 bases of the junction left unmatched. Germline V lookup: CDR1 MDHEN, CDR2 SYDVKM. The CDR3 bases are TGTGCCAGCAGTCCCCGGACAGGGTCGATTGGAAACACCATATATTTT. It encodes CASSPRTGSIGNTIYF.

This sequence joins TRBV28 and TRBJ2-5, with no clear D. The germline gives CDR1 MDHEN, CDR2 SYDVKM. This CDR3 has 11 amino acids. The V and J ends lost 7 bases and 5 bases respectively, with 8 bases between them. The chain's CDR3 is CASTYRETQYF. CDR3 nucleotides: TGTGCCAGCACCTACCGGGAGACCCAGTACTTC.

The rearrangement joins TRBV2 to TRBJ1-3; a weak D match, TRBD1 (6 bases). Germline V gene sequence: CDR1 SNHLY, CDR2 FYNNEI. The V gene lost 5 bases and the J gene lost 2 bases, with 13 bases spanning the gap. The CDR3 extends over 15 amino acids. CDR3 coding DNA: TGTGCCAGCAGTTCGGACAGACTTGCTGGAAACACCATATATTTT. Translating it yields CASSSDRLAGNTIYF.

In this sample, this clone turned up a few times. The chain links TRBV2 to TRBJ2-1; TRBD1 matches at 8 bases. The germline V gene has CDR1 SNHLY and CDR2 FYNNEI. V was clipped by 5 bases and J by 1 base; unmatched bases: 4. CDR3 length: 15 amino acids. CDR3 loop: CASSPTGGSYNEQFF. The CDR3 DNA reads TGTGCCAGCAGTCCTACAGGGGGATCCTACAATGAGCAGTTCTTC.

This rearrangement joins TRBV7-9 to TRBJ2-6; D unclear. Germline-derived CDR1 and CDR2 are SEHNR and FQNEAQ (reference sequence). The ends were cut back, 4 bases at V and 3 bases at J, with 13 bases in the middle. The CDR3 is 16 residues long. The CDR3 is CASSYPITGGANVLTF. The CDR3 DNA follows: TGTGCCAGCAGCTATCCTATAACGGGTGGGGCCAACGTCCTGACTTTC.

This chain uses TRBV13 with TRBJ2-3, with D possibly matching TRBD1 (5 bases). The length of the CDR3 is 16 residues. Germline CDR1 reads PRHDT; CDR2 reads FYEKMQ (reference sequence). Deletions cut 5 bases from V and 4 bases from J, with 19 bases between. The CDR3 DNA sequence: TGTGCCAGCAGCCTAATCAGGGCAAACTCCCCAGATACGCAGTATTTT. It is translated as CASSLIRANSPDTQYF.

The chain uses TRBV28 and TRBJ1-1; D may be TRBD1 (5 bases). Per germline, CDR1 MDHEN and CDR2 SYDVKM. Trimming cost V 4 bases and J 6 bases, with 12 bases left between them. This CDR3 spans 13 amino acids. The CDR3 coding sequence is TGTGCCAGCAGTTCACCAGGGAGGGCTGAAGCTTTCTTT. It yields the protein CASSSPGRAEAFF.

This clone showed up just once. This chain uses TRBV28 with TRBJ1-3; no definite D call. V was shortened by 6 bases and J by 0 bases, with 12 bases between the two germline ends. The CDR3 is made up of 15 amino acids. CDR1 MDHEN and CDR2 SYDVKM come from the germline V gene. The CDR3 loop reads CASRRTSYSGNTIYF. In DNA form, the CDR3 reads TGTGCCAGCAGAAGGACTTCCTACTCTGGAAACACCATATATTTT.

The gene calls are TRBV7-9 and TRBJ2-7, with 9 bases matching TRBD2. V lost 1 base to trimming and J lost 2 bases; unmatched junction nucleotides: 12. This CDR3 has 18 residues. The germline V gene encodes CDR1 SEHNR and CDR2 FQNEAQ (reference sequence). DNA of the CDR3: TGTGCCAGCAGCTTAGTGTTCACTAGCGGGTCTCTCCCCTACGAGCAGTACTTC. Translated, it gives CASSLVFTSGSLPYEQYF.

This clone was found a few times. J is TRBJ1-4 and V is TRBV28; D is ambiguous. The CDR3 has 13 residues. Germline V gene lookup returns CDR1 MDHEN and CDR2 SYDVKM. The ends were cut back, 10 bases at V and 4 bases at J, with 13 bases in the middle. The CDR3 reads CATHAGLNEKLFF. CDR3 nucleotides: TGTGCCACCCACGCCGGACTTAATGAAAAACTGTTTTTT.

Of note for this clone: Additional DNA sequences in this sample encode the identical CDR3. The chain combines TRBV7-2 with TRBJ2-1; D not certain. CDR3 length: 14 residues. The V gene lost 2 bases and the J gene lost 4 bases, with 9 bases spanning the gap. CDR1 and CDR2 (germline): SGHTA, FQGNSA. DNA for the CDR3: TGTGCCAGCAGCTTAAGTAGTGTGTACAATGAGCAGTTCTTC. Translated, it gives CASSLSSVYNEQFF.